The source of this TCR beta chain is a study of CD8 T cells in ankylosing spondylitis. Quantitative molecular-barcoded 5'-RACE generated the TCR beta libraries. TCRdb reprocessed the 5' RACE reads via MiXCR and lists one record per CDR3 protein. The sample includes about 700,000 distinct CDR3 sequences, around a fifth of them seen just once. This clonotype has only a few counts. Its antigen remains unknown. The study, taken as a whole, reports: In ankylosing spondylitis blood, a motif of seven to nine highly homologous TCR beta variants appeared characteristic. Disease-linked clones proved CD8+ and comparatively uncommon in peripheral blood. Reportedly, significant enrichment of disease-linked clones occurred in matched ankylosing spondylitis synovial fluid.

The specimen sequenced was blood, either unsorted or a sorted T cell fraction (not recorded which). The source of this sequence is a male donor with ankylosing spondylitis.

The CDR3 DNA follows: TGTGCCAGCAGTTACTCGGGCCAGTTTGAGCAGTTCTTC. It yields the protein CASSYSGQFEQFF. The gene calls are TRBV6-6 and TRBJ2-1; no definite D call. Germline loops: CDR1 MNHNY, CDR2 SVGAGI (reference sequence). Between the trimmed V and J ends, which lost 0 bases and 9 bases, there was a span of 9 bases. The CDR3 has 13 residues.